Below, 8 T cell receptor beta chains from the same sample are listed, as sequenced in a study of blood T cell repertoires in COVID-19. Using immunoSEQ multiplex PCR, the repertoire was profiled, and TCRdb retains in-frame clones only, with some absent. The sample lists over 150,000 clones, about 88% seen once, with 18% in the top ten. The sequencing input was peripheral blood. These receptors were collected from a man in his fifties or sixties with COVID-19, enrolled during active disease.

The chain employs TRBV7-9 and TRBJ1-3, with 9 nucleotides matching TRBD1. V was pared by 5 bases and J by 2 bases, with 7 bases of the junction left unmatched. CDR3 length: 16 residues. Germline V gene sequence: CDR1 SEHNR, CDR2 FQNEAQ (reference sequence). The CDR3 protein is CASSLDRGNAGNTIYF. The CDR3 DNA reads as TGTGCCAGCAGCCTTGACAGGGGGAATGCTGGAAACACCATATATTTT.

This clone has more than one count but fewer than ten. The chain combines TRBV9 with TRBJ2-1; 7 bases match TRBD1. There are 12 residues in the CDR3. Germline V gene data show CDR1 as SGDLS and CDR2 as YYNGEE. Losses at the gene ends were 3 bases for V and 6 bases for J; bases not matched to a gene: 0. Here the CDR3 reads CASSAGGNEQFF. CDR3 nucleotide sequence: TGTGCCAGCAGCGCAGGGGGCAATGAGCAGTTCTTC. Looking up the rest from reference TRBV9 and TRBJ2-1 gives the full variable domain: DSGVTQTPKHLITATGQRVTLRCSPRSGDLSVYWYQQSLDQGLQFLIQYYNGEERAKGNILERFSAQQFPDLHSELNLSSLELGDSALYFCASSAGGNEQFFGPGTRLTVL.

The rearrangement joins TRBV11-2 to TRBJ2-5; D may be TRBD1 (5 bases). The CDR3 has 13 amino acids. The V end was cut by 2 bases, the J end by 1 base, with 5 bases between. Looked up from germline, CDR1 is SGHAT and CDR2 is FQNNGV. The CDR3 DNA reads TGTGCCAGCAGCTTAAGGGGCCAAGAGACCCAGTACTTC. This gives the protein CASSLRGQETQYF.

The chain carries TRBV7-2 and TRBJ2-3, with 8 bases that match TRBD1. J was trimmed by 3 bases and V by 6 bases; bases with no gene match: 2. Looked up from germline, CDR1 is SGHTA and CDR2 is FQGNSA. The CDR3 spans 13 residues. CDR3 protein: CASSYRGTDTQYF. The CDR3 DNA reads TGTGCCAGCAGTTACAGGGGGACAGATACGCAGTATTTT.

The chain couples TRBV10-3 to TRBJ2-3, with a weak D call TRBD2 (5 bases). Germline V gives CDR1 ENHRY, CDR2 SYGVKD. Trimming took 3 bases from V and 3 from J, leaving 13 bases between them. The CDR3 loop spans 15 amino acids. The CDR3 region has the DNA TGTGCCATCAGTGAAAGGACTGAGGATACAGATACGCAGTATTTT. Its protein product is CAISERTEDTDTQYF.

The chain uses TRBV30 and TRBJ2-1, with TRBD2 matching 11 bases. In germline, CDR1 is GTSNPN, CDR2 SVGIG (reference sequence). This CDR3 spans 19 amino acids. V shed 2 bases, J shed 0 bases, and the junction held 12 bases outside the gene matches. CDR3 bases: TGTGCCTGGAGTCCGACTAGCGGGGTTCATCCTAGCTCCTACAATGAGCAGTTCTTC. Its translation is CAWSPTSGVHPSSYNEQFF.

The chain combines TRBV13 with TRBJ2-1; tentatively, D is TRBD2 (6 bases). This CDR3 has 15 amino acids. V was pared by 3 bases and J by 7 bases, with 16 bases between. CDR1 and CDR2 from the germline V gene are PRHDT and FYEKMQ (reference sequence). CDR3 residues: CASSLASWRGNEQFF. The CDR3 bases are TGTGCCAGCAGCTTGGCGAGCTGGAGGGGTAATGAGCAGTTCTTC.

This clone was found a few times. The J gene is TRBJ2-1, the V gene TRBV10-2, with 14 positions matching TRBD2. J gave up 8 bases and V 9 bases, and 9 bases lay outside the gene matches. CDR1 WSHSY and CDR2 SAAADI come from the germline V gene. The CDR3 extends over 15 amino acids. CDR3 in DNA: TGCGCCAGTAGGGGACTAGCGGGAGTTACCGATGAGCAGTTCTTC. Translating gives CASRGLAGVTDEQFF.